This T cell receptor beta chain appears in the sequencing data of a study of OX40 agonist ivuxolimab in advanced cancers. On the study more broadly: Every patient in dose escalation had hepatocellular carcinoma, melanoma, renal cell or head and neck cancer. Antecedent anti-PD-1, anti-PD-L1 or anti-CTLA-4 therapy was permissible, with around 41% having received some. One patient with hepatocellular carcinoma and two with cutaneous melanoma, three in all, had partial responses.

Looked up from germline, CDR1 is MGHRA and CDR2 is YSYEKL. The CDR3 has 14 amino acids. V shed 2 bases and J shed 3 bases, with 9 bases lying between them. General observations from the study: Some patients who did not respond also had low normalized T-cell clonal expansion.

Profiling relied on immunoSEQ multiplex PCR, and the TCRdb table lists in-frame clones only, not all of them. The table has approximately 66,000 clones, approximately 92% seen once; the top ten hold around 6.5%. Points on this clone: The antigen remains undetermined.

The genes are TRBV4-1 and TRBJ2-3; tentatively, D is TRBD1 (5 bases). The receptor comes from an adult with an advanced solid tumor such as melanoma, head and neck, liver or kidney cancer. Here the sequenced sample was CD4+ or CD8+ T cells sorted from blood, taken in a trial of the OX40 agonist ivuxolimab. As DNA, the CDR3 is TGCGCCAGCAGCCAATGGCAGGGAACAGATACGCAGTATTTT. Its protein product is CASSQWQGTDTQYF.